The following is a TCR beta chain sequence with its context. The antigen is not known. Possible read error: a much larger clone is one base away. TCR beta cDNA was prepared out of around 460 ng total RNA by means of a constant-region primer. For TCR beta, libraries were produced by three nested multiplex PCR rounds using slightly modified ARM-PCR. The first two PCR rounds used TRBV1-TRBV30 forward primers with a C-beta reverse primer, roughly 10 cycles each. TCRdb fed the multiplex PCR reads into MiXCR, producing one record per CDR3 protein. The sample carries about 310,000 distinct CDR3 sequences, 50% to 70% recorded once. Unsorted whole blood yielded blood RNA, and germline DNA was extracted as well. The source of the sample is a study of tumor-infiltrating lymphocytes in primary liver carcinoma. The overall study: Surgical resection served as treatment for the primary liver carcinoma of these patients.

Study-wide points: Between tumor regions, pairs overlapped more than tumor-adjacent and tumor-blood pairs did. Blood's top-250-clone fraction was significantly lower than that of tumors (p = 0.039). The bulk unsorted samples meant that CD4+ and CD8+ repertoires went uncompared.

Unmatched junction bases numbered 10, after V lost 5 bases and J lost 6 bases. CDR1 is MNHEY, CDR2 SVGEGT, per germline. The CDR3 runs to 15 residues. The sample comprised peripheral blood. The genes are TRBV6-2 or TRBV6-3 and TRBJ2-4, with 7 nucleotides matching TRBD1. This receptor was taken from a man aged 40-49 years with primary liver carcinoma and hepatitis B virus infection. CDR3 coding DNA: TGTGCCAGCAGTCCGACCGGGACAGAGATAAACATTCAGTACTTC. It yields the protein CASSPTGTEINIQYF.